The rows below give T cell receptor beta chains drawn from one sample of a study of blood T cell repertoires in COVID-19. Clones were read by immunoSEQ multiplex PCR, and TCRdb kept only the in-frame ones, dropping some. Of about 250,000 clones in the sample, about 88% are singletons; the top ten hold under 7%. The specimen was PBMCs or T cells enriched from blood (not recorded which). Receptor source: a woman aged 50 to 60 who had been exposed to COVID-19. CDR3s include the opening cysteine and the closing phenylalanine or tryptophan. The order of the fields is J gene, V gene, clone size, D gene, CDR3 protein, CDR3 DNA. A D gene is named only where the DNA matches it firmly. Clone size is stated in some rows and not others, as once, few, many or a class when expanded.

>TRBJ1-1|TRBV11-2|-|-
CASSLLPRGSRTEAFF
TGTGCCAGCAGCTTATTACCAAGGGGCTCCCGGACTGAAGCTTTCTTT
>TRBJ1-2|TRBV19|once|TRBD1
CASSTLPGQGSGYTF
TGTGCCAGTAGTACCCTCCCGGGACAGGGAAGTGGCTACACCTTC
>TRBJ1-1|TRBV18|-|TRBD1
CASSPGQGFTEAFF
TGTGCCAGCTCCCCTGGACAGGGGTTCACTGAAGCTTTCTTT
>TRBJ1-2|TRBV19|-|-
CASSYFLEDGYTF
TGTGCCAGTAGTTATTTTCTCGAGGATGGCTACACCTTC
>TRBJ2-7|TRBV7-2|-|-
CASSSDGRGPYEQYF
TGTGCCAGCAGCTCCGACGGCAGGGGCCCCTACGAGCAGTACTTC
>TRBJ2-7|TRBV2|-|TRBD2
CASREGLAGSYEQYF
TGTGCCAGCAGGGAGGGACTAGCGGGCTCCTACGAGCAGTACTTC
>TRBJ1-5|TRBV3-1/TRBV3-2|-|-
CASSQGQGRNQPQHF
TGTGCCAGCAGCCAAGGGCAGGGTCGAAATCAGCCCCAGCATTTT
>TRBJ1-4|TRBV28|-|-
CASSLTRGRLFF
TGTGCCAGCAGTTTAACCCGGGGAAGACTGTTTTTT
>TRBJ1-1|TRBV7-2|-|-
CASSRGQGGTEAFF
TGTGCCAGCAGTAGAGGGCAGGGAGGGACTGAAGCTTTCTTT
>TRBJ1-5|TRBV7-2|once|-
CASSIAGRGLWPQHF
TGTGCCAGCAGCATAGCCGGCAGGGGCCTTTGGCCCCAGCATTTT
>TRBJ1-6|TRBV5-6|-|TRBD1
CASSLKYQGDSPLHF
TGTGCCAGCAGCTTGAAATATCAGGGGGATTCACCCCTCCACTTT
>TRBJ1-5|TRBV12-3/TRBV12-4|few|TRBD1
CASSGQGIQPQHF
TGTGCCAGCAGTGGACAGGGCATCCAGCCCCAGCATTTT
>TRBJ1-1|TRBV6-5|once|-
CASSRDQGTEAFF
TGTGCCAGCAGCAGGGATCAGGGCACTGAAGCTTTCTTT
>TRBJ1-1|TRBV5-1|-|TRBD1
CASSLRDRWVNTEAFF
TGCGCCAGCAGCTTGAGGGACAGGTGGGTGAACACTGAAGCTTTCTTT
>TRBJ1-2|TRBV6-5|-|-
CASSPFRGGGYTF
TGTGCCAGCAGCCCCTTTAGGGGAGGCGGCTACACCTTC
>TRBJ1-5|TRBV19|-|-
CASSIATGISNQPQHF
TGTGCCAGTAGTATAGCCACAGGGATTAGCAATCAGCCCCAGCATTTT
>TRBJ1-1|TRBV6-5|-|-
CASSEGYTEAFF
TGTGCCAGCTCGGAGGGGTACACTGAAGCTTTCTTT
>TRBJ1-1|TRBV24-1|-|-
CATSVAGRDTEAFF
TGTGCCACCAGTGTGGCAGGGAGGGACACTGAAGCTTTCTTT
>TRBJ1-6|TRBV6-5|-|-
CASSLGDSYNSPLHF
TGTGCCAGCAGCCTCGGGGACTCCTATAATTCACCCCTCCACTTT
>TRBJ2-5|TRBV30|-|-
CAWSVRGETQYF
TGTGCCTGGAGTGTTAGGGGAGAGACCCAGTACTTC
>TRBJ2-2|TRBV7-8|-|TRBD1
CASSQTQGATGELFF
TGTGCCAGCAGTCAGACCCAGGGGGCCACCGGGGAGCTGTTTTTT
>TRBJ1-4|TRBV7-9|-|TRBD1
CASSWQTGGAGGGNEKLFF
TGTGCCAGCAGCTGGCAGACAGGGGGCGCAGGAGGAGGGAATGAAAAACTGTTTTTT
>TRBJ1-5|TRBV10-2|-|-
CASSEGEENQPQHF
TGCGCCAGCAGTGAGGGGGAGGAGAATCAGCCCCAGCATTTT
>TRBJ1-2|TRBV11-2|-|-
CASSLGGIIAANYGYTF
TGTGCCAGCAGCTTAGGAGGGATCATCGCAGCTAACTATGGCTACACCTTC
>TRBJ2-7|TRBV7-2|few|TRBD2
CASSFDASGASYEQYF
TGTGCCAGCAGCTTTGACGCTAGCGGGGCCTCCTACGAGCAGTACTTC
>TRBJ1-1|TRBV9|-|-
CASSVGARTEAFF
TGTGCCAGCAGCGTAGGGGCAAGGACTGAAGCTTTCTTT
>TRBJ2-3|TRBV2|-|-
CASSEAHRTDFTDTQYF
TGTGCCAGCAGTGAAGCGCACAGGACCGATTTCACAGATACGCAGTATTTT